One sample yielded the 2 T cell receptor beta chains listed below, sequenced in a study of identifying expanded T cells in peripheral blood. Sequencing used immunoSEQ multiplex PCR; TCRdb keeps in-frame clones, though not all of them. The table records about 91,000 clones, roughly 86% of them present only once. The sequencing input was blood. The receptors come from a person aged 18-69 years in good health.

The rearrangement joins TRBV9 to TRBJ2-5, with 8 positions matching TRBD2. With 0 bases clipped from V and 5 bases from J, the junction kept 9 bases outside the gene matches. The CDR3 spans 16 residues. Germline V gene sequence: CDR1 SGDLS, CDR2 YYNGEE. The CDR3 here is CASSVGLAGGLETQYF. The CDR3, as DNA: TGTGCCAGCAGCGTAGGTCTAGCGGGTGGCCTTGAGACCCAGTACTTC.

The CDR3 DNA reads TGTGCCTGGAGCCCGGACAGCGCCAAAAACATTCAGTACTTC. It codes for CAWSPDSAKNIQYF. The chain uses TRBV30 and TRBJ2-4; maybe TRBD1 (6 bases). The V gene's germline CDR1 is GTSNPN and CDR2 SVGIG (reference sequence). V lost 3 bases to trimming and J lost 1 base, with 10 bases between them. The CDR3 has 14 amino acids.